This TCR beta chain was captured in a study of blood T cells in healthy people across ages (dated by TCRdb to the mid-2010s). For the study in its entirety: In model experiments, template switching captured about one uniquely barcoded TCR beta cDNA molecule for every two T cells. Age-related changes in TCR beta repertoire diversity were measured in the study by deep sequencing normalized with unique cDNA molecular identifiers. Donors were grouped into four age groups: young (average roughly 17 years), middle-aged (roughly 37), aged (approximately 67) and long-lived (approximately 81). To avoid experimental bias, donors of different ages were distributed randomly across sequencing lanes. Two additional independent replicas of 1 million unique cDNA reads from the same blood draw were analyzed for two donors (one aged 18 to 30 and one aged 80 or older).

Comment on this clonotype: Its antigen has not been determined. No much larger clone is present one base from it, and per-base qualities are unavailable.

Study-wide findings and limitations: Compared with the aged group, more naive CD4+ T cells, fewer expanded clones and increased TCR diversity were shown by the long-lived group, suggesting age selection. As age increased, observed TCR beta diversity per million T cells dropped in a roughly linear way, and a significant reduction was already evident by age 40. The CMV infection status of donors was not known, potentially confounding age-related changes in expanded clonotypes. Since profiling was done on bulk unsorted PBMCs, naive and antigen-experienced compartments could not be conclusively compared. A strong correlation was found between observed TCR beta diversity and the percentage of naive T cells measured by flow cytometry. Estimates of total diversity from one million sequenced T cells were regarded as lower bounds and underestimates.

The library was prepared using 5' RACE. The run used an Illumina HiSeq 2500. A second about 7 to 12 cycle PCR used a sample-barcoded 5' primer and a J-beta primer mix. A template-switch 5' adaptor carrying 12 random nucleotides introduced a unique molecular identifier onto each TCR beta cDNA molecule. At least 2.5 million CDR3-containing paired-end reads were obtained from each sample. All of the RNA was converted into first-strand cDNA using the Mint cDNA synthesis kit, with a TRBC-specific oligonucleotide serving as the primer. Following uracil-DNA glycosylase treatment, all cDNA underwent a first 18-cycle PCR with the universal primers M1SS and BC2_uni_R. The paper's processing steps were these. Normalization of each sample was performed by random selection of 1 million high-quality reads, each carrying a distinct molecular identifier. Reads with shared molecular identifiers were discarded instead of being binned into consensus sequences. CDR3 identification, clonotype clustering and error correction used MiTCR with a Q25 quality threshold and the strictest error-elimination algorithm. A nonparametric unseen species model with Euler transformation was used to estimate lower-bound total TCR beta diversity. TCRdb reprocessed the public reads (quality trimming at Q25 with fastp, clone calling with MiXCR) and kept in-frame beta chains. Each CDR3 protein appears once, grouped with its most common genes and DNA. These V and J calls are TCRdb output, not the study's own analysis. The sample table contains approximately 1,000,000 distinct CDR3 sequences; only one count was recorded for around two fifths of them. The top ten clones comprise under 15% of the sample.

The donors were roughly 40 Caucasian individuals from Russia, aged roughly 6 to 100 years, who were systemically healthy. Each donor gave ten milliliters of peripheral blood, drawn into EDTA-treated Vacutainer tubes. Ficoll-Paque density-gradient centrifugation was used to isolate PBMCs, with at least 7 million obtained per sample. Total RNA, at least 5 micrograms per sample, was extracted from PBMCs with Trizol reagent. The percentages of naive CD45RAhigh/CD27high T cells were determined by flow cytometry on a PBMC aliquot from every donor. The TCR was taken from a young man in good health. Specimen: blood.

The sequence in DNA is TGTGCCAGCAGGGCTTCCGTCGAAGACAGGGATAACAATGAGCAGTTCTTC. This codes for CASRASVEDRDNNEQFF. The rearrangement combines TRBV7-9 with TRBJ2-1, with 7 bases aligning to TRBD1. The V end gives up 6 bases and the J end 5 bases, leaving 16 bases in the junction not matched to a gene. There are 17 amino acids in the CDR3, from cysteine to phenylalanine inclusive. Only CDR3 DNA remains: 51 bases, in frame from the first base. CDR1 and CDR2 are drawn from the germline V gene (reference sequence): SEHNR, FQNEAQ. Here the CDR3 is joined to the reference TRBV7-9 and TRBJ2-1 genes, and the full variable domain is: DTGVSQNPRHKITKRGQNVTFRCDPISEHNRLYWYRQTLGQGPEFLTYFQNEAQLEKSRLLSDRFSAERPKGSFSTLEIQRTEQGDSAMYLCASRASVEDRDNNEQFFGPGTRLTVL.